The sequence of this T cell receptor (beta chain) was determined in a study of blood T cell repertoires in COVID-19 (dated by TCRdb to 2018 to 2020). At the level of the whole study: Samples covering the acute and convalescent phases of COVID-19 were provided by collaborators in the United States, Italy and Spain. Sample metadata almost always included a de-identified subject ID, COVID-19 status, age in years and sex. The repertoires were released in a freely available public database meant as a resource for research on the immune response to SARS-CoV-2. The material from the prospective study consisted of cDNA or gDNA derived from T cells, B-cell-depleted T cells, or PBMCs. Deeply sampled blood TCRbeta repertoires from subjects exposed to, actively infected with, or recovered from COVID-19 were included in the dataset. The samples were drawn from two sources: the first 160 participants of the ongoing ImmuneRACE study, and 1,000 to 1,500 subjects contributed by 6 global collaborators. Where available, HLA class I and class II types were obtained from metadata supplied by the sample provider rather than from assay-based typing.

Collaborating institutions collected whole blood in K2EDTA tubes following their own protocols. For TCRbeta analysis, collaborator samples were shipped as frozen whole blood, as isolated PBMCs, or as DNA extracted from either sample type. Points on this clone: This receptor's antigen is unknown. No base quality information exists; no much larger clone differs at one position.

TCRbeta CDR3 regions were amplified from genomic DNA using the immunoSEQ Assay, a bias-controlled multiplex PCR. Processing in the source paper ran as follows. Nucleated cell counts per sample were estimated from amplification of reference gene primers within the assay. To quantify the absolute abundance of each unique TCRbeta CDR3 rearrangement, sequence reads were collapsed and filtered. For each sample, productive Simpson clonality was calculated by taking the square root of Simpson's diversity index across productive rearrangements. TCRdb's version of the immuneACCESS table is confined to in-frame rearrangements and falls short of the full clone set. An unresolved V gene accounts for under half of the shortfall where checked; the remainder is of unknown origin. Clonal size and the V and J genes are those of that table, whereas D and trimming came from the DNA. This sample is represented by 90,000 to 140,000 clones; 81% of them were singletons. Less than 45% of the sample is in the top ten clones.

On the study overall, not on this receptor specifically: The amount of clinical and demographic metadata varied by source and participant and was provided uncurated.

The receptor was isolated from a man older than 75 with acute or convalescent COVID-19. Sequenced material: peripheral blood.

The CDR3 is CASSLSRGAFTDTQYF. The DNA sequence is as follows: TGTGCCAGCAGTTTATCGCGCGGGGCCTTCACAGATACGCAGTATTTT. The chain is assembled from TRBV27 and TRBJ2-3, and TRBD2 may be the D gene, going by 6 matching bases. There are 16 amino acids in the CDR3, from cysteine to phenylalanine inclusive. Only the CDR3 region is kept as DNA, spanning 48 bases read in frame from base 1. V loses 0 bases, J loses 2 bases, and the germline ends lie 12 bases apart. Per the germline V gene (reference sequence), MNHEY is the CDR1 and SMNVEV is the CDR2.